The 10 T cell receptor beta chains below come from one sample, sequenced in a study of blood T cell repertoires in COVID-19. Sequenced by immunoSEQ multiplex PCR; TCRdb stores in-frame clones only, minus some. The sample lists around 28,000 clones, roughly 88% occurring once. Sample: peripheral blood. Receptors were obtained from an elderly woman with COVID-19, enrolled during active disease.

CDR3 sequence: CASSERRLAGFGELFF. The CDR3 DNA follows: TGCGCCAGCAGTGAAAGACGACTAGCGGGGTTCGGGGAGCTGTTTTTT. The rearrangement uses TRBV10-1 and TRBJ2-2; TRBD2 aligns across 11 bases. Trimming took 3 bases from V and 7 from J; bases not matched to a gene: 7. The CDR3 runs 16 residues. The germline CDR1 and CDR2 sequences are WNHNN and SYGVQD (reference sequence).

In DNA form, the CDR3 reads TGTGCCAGCAGCTTGGATCCGTGGACAGGGGTAGGTTCACCCCTCCACTTT. This codes for CASSLDPWTGVGSPLHF. The chain has TRBV5-8 and TRBJ1-6; TRBD1 matches 9 bases. The length of the CDR3 is 17 residues. V was pared by 0 bases and J by 9 bases, with 10 bases of the junction left unmatched. CDR1 and CDR2 (germline): SGHTS, YDEGEE.

This chain joins TRBV19 and TRBJ2-1; weak D call: TRBD2 (6 bases). V lost 6 bases and J 0 bases, leaving 12 bases between the germline ends. Germline CDR1 is LNHDA and CDR2 is SQIVND (reference sequence). The CDR3 spans 15 residues. The CDR3 here is CASRIDGSSYNEQFF. The DNA of the CDR3 is TGTGCCAGTAGGATCGACGGGAGCTCCTACAATGAGCAGTTCTTC.

The chain recombines TRBV5-1 with TRBJ2-1; 8 nucleotides line up with TRBD2. The V and J ends lost 4 bases and 2 bases, in that order; junction bases with no gene match: 5. This CDR3 is 15 amino acids long. Germline CDR1 and CDR2: SGHRS and YFSETQ. The CDR3 coding sequence is TGCGCCAGCAGCAGCACTAGCGGCACCTACAATGAGCAGTTCTTC. Translating gives CASSSTSGTYNEQFF.

The sample holds one count of this clone. CDR3 amino acids: CASSQHLGQGEKLFF. CDR3 nucleotide sequence: TGCGCCAGCAGCCAACATCTGGGGCAGGGGGAAAAACTGTTTTTT. The chain uses TRBV4-1 and TRBJ1-4; a possible D gene is TRBD1 (6 bases). The CDR3 totals 15 residues. The V end lost 2 bases, the J end lost 8 bases, and 15 bases lay between the germline ends. Germline V gives CDR1 MGHRA, CDR2 YSYEKL.

This rearrangement joins TRBV18 to TRBJ1-5; tentative D call: TRBD1 (5 bases). Germline loops: CDR1 KGHSH, CDR2 LQKENI. Trimming removed 3 bases at V and 6 bases at J, with 21 bases between. CDR3 length: 17 amino acids. The CDR3 sequence: CASSPQRSGGSAQPQHF. The CDR3 bases are TGTGCCAGCTCACCCCAAAGAAGTGGGGGGTCCGCTCAGCCCCAGCATTTT.

This rearrangement joins TRBV4-1 to TRBJ2-3, with D perhaps matching TRBD1 (5 bases). V gave up 4 bases and J gave up 6 bases, with 17 bases separating them. Per germline, CDR1 MGHRA and CDR2 YSYEKL. The CDR3 covers 15 residues. In nucleotides, the CDR3 is TGCGCCAGCAGCCCCGTGGGCCAAAAGGGGGATACGCAGTATTTT. Encoded protein: CASSPVGQKGDTQYF.

This clone appeared a single time. The V gene is TRBV11-2, the J gene TRBJ2-1; 12 bases are a match to TRBD2. V lost 4 bases, J lost 9 bases, and 4 bases stayed unmatched. The germline CDR1 and CDR2 sequences are SGHAT and FQNNGV. This CDR3 is built from 14 residues. The CDR3 sequence is CASSSRTSGTEQFF. CDR3 coding DNA: TGTGCCAGCAGCTCGAGGACTAGCGGGACTGAGCAGTTCTTC.

This rearrangement joins TRBV12-3 or TRBV12-4 to TRBJ2-7; 7 bases agree with TRBD2. Trimming took 6 bases from V and 3 from J; bases not matched to a gene: 2. The CDR3 spans 12 residues. The CDR3 reads CASSGGIYEQYF. CDR3 bases: TGTGCCAGCAGCGGGGGGATCTACGAGCAGTACTTC.

The gene calls are TRBV5-1 and TRBJ1-6, with unresolved D. V was clipped by 4 bases and J by 9 bases, with 17 bases between them. The CDR3 has 15 residues. Germline CDR1 and CDR2: SGHRS and YFSETQ. The CDR3: CASSPTRWSGSPLHF. CDR3 nucleotides: TGCGCCAGCAGCCCCACCCGGTGGAGCGGTTCACCCCTCCACTTT.